The present entry profiles one T cell receptor (beta chain) with its context. Its target is not known. The record originates from a study of human T cells and chemical hapten exposure. Overall study: Variation in per-sample TCR yields came mainly from small pooled library volume differences.

Broader study findings: Sensitization with DPC brought no change to TCRs above 1 in 1000 in frequency.

The V gene's germline CDR1 is ENHRY and CDR2 SYGVKD. With V trimmed by 6 bases and J by 3 bases, 8 bases remained unmatched. The CDR3 covers 15 residues. Described time point: pre-sensitization, week 0. Treatment of the sample: therapeutic diphenylcyclopropenone sensitization with weekly scalp DPC. Unfractionated whole blood was the source of the extracted total RNA. The study's library attached unique molecular identifiers to single cDNA molecules. One entry per CDR3 protein results from TCRdb running MiXCR on the RACE reads. Seen here are 180,000 or so distinct CDR3 sequences, roughly 30% observed once, and the top ten hold just under 3%.

This clonotype was obtained from a woman aged 25-40 years with alopecia areata. Some clones in this sample may be carry-over from other donors' samples. The chain couples TRBV10-3 to TRBJ1-5, with 7 positions matching TRBD1. This specimen was whole blood, taken in connection with sensitization to the hapten diphenylcyclopropenone (DPC). The CDR3 protein is CAIRGDSPTNQPQHF. In nucleotides, the CDR3 is TGTGCCATCAGAGGGGACAGTCCTACCAATCAGCCCCAGCATTTT.